Here is one TCR beta chain with its context. Its antigen is not known. This specimen comes from a study of CXCR3-negative and CXCR3-positive naive CD8 T cells. General study results and limits: Within a donor, both naive subsets shared TRBV-TRBJ usage, unlike memory cells.

CDR1 and CDR2 (germline): MNHEY, SMNVEV (reference sequence). The CDR3 totals 16 residues. With UMI labels, 5' RACE was used to prepare the TRB cDNA libraries. Each CDR3 protein gets one entry in TCRdb, which reprocessed the 5' RACE reads and gives no DNA. Recorded for this sample: tens of thousands of distinct CDR3 sequences. This TCR came from a human donor in good health. Some clones in this sample may be carry-over from other donors' samples. The chain recombines TRBV27 with TRBJ2-7; the D call of TRBD1 rests on TCRdb alone, since no DNA is present to check it. The source material was naive CXCR3- CD8+ T cells from blood. Regarding subset: CD45RO-CCR7+CD27+CD95- naive CD8+ T cells lacking CXCR3 (TNR3-). The chain's CDR3 is CASSPTGTGQYYEQYF.